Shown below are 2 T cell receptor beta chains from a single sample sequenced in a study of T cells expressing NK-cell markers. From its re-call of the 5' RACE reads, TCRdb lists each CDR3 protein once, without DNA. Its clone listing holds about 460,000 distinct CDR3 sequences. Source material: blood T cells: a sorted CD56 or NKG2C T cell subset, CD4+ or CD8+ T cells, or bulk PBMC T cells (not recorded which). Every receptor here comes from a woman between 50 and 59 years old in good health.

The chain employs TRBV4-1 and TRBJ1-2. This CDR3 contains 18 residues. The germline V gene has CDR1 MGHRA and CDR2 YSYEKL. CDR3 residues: CASSQEILGSRSGYGYTF.

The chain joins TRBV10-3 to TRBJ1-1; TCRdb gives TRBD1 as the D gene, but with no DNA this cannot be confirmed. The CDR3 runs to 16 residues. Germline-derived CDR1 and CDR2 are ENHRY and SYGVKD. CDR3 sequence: CAISESLPGLNTEAFF.